The 28 T cell receptor beta chains reported below all come from one sample, sequenced in a study of neurological immune-mediated disorders. Time point reported: technical triplicate 3. From the 5' RACE reads, TCRdb called clonotypes with MiXCR, one entry per CDR3 protein. The data contain around 47,000 distinct CDR3 sequences, 20% to 25% of them singletons. The sequenced sample was PBMCs. The receptors derive from a man aged 60 to 75 with HTLV-1-associated myelopathy (HAM/TSP).

This clonotype was counted at least ten times. V gene TRBV5-5 combines with J gene TRBJ2-2; D remains ambiguous. The CDR3 spans 15 residues. Trimming stripped 0 bases from V and 1 base from J, with 7 bases between. CDR1 and CDR2 (germline): SGHKS, YYEKEE (reference sequence). DNA for the CDR3: TGTGCCAGCAGCTTGGACCCACAGAACACCGGGGAGCTGTTTTTT. It specifies CASSLDPQNTGELFF.

This clonotype was detected ten times or more. The chain recombines TRBV20-1 with TRBJ2-3; 8 bases are shared with TRBD1. Germline V gene data show CDR1 as DFQATT and CDR2 as SNEGSKA (reference sequence). The V and J ends lost 5 bases and 3 bases, in that order; junction bases with no gene match: 10. The CDR3 has 15 residues. CDR3 nucleotides: TGCAGTGCTTATGATGGCAGGGGGCGAACAGATACGCAGTATTTT. Its protein is CSAYDGRGRTDTQYF.

At least ten counts were recorded for this clonotype. V is TRBV20-1 and J is TRBJ1-5; the D gene is possibly TRBD1 (5 bases). V lost 6 bases, J lost 6 bases, and 18 bases lay in between. Germline V CDR1 and CDR2: DFQATT, SNEGSKA (reference sequence). The CDR3 is 14 residues long. Here the CDR3 DNA reads TGCAGTGCCAGATCGGGCCCGGGGGGTCAGCCCCAGCATTTT. It codes for CSARSGPGGQPQHF.

This clonotype was recorded at least ten times. The chain carries TRBV10-3 and TRBJ2-5, with D unresolved. Per the germline V gene, CDR1 is ENHRY and CDR2 is SYGVKD. CDR3 length equals 12 residues. The V gene lost 4 bases and the J gene lost 5 bases, with 8 bases spanning the gap. The chain's CDR3 is CAISGQDETQYF. In DNA form, the CDR3 reads TGTGCCATCAGTGGGCAGGATGAGACCCAGTACTTC.

This clonotype appeared many times. The chain uses TRBV19 and TRBJ1-5; no firm D call. Germline V lookup: CDR1 LNHDA, CDR2 SQIVND (reference sequence). The ends were cut back, 5 bases at V and 0 bases at J, with 11 bases in the middle. The CDR3 runs 15 residues. The CDR3 nucleotides are TGTGCCAGTAGTTCCGGACGCCATAGCAATCAGCCCCAGCATTTT. It specifies CASSSGRHSNQPQHF.

This clonotype appeared many times. The chain is built from TRBV5-1 and TRBJ1-1; D not certain. V was trimmed by 0 bases and J by 0 bases, leaving 9 bases between them. Germline-derived CDR1 and CDR2 are SGHRS and YFSETQ. The CDR3 is 15 residues long. In DNA, the CDR3 is TGCGCCAGCAGCTTGGACATACTGATGAACACTGAAGCTTTCTTT. This codes for CASSLDILMNTEAFF.

This clonotype has a count of ten or more. This sequence joins TRBV12-3 or TRBV12-4 and TRBJ1-3; the D is unclear. Trimming pared 10 bases from V and 2 bases from J, leaving 15 bases between. The CDR3 covers 14 residues. The DNA for the CDR3 is TGTGCCACCCATGGGTCCCCGGCTGGAAACACCATATATTTT. Protein sequence: CATHGSPAGNTIYF.

This clonotype has ten or more counts. This sequence joins TRBV20-1 and TRBJ2-7, with unresolved D. The CDR3 has 12 amino acids. V gave up 6 bases and J gave up 1 base, with 10 bases separating them. CDR1 and CDR2 from the germline V gene are DFQATT and SNEGSKA (reference sequence). Here the CDR3 reads CSANTGSYEQYF. The CDR3 DNA reads as TGCAGTGCGAACACCGGTTCCTACGAGCAGTACTTC.

This clonotype was seen many times. The rearrangement joins TRBV10-1 to TRBJ2-3; TRBD2 matches at 13 bases. The germline gives CDR1 WNHNN, CDR2 SYGVQD (reference sequence). Trimming at V came to 1 base and at J to 1 base, leaving 2 bases not matched to a gene. The CDR3 has 17 amino acids. The CDR3 DNA is TGCGCCAGCAGTGAGTGGGGACTAGCGGGACGCACAGATACGCAGTATTTT. It codes for CASSEWGLAGRTDTQYF.

Sample share makes this clonotype medium-sized. The chain combines TRBV5-5 with TRBJ1-4, with D perhaps TRBD1 (6 bases). In germline, CDR1 is SGHKS, CDR2 YYEKEE (reference sequence). V dropped 4 bases and J dropped 5 bases, with 15 bases sitting between them. The CDR3 length is 15 residues. The CDR3: CASSLDSGWNEKLFF. In DNA form, the CDR3 reads TGTGCCAGCAGCCTGGACAGCGGGTGGAATGAAAAACTGTTTTTT.

The sample holds many counts of this clonotype. The genes are TRBV5-5 and TRBJ1-2, with D perhaps matching TRBD1 (6 bases). The CDR3 totals 13 residues. Germline CDR1 SGHKS, CDR2 YYEKEE (reference sequence). V was cut by 4 bases and J by 8 bases, with 15 bases left in between. The CDR3 bases are TGTGCCAGCAGCCCGGGGGGGGGGCTCGGCTACACCTTC. Residues: CASSPGGGLGYTF.

This clonotype was observed many times. The chain recombines TRBV3-1 with TRBJ2-4; D might be TRBD1 (6 bases). This CDR3 is built from 17 residues. V shed 0 bases and J shed 0 bases, with 12 bases lying between them. The germline CDR1 and CDR2 sequences are LGHDT and YNNKEL (reference sequence). CDR3 amino acids: CASSQEGTGIAKNIQYF. The CDR3 DNA reads as TGTGCCAGCAGCCAAGAGGGTACAGGGATAGCCAAAAACATTCAGTACTTC.

In this sample, this clonotype turned up many times. The chain couples TRBV12-3 or TRBV12-4 to TRBJ2-1; the D gene is possibly TRBD2 (6 bases). V dropped 7 bases and J dropped 3 bases, with 16 bases sitting between them. The CDR3 spans 15 residues. In nucleotides, the CDR3 is TGTGCCAGCACCCTAGGGACTGTTAGCTACAATGAGCAGTTCTTC. The encoded protein is CASTLGTVSYNEQFF.

This clonotype was picked up many times. The chain links TRBV5-6 to TRBJ2-1, with D maybe TRBD2 (7 bases). V lost 2 bases, J lost 6 bases, and 12 bases lay in between. The CDR3 covers 14 residues. The germline gives CDR1 SGHDT, CDR2 YYEEEE. The CDR3 DNA reads as TGTGCCAGCAGCTTTGGGGGGGCTAGCAATGAGCAGTTCTTC. The encoded protein is CASSFGGASNEQFF.

This clonotype showed up many times. J is TRBJ2-3 and V is TRBV6-6; 8 nucleotides line up with TRBD1. The germline V gene has CDR1 MNHNY and CDR2 SVGAGI (reference sequence). The CDR3 has 16 residues. The trim removed 5 bases at V and 1 base at J, leaving 8 bases unmatched. The CDR3 sequence: CASSPTATGGTDTQYF. CDR3 DNA sequence: TGTGCCAGCAGTCCGACGGCGACAGGGGGCACAGATACGCAGTATTTT.

This chain links TRBV5-1 with TRBJ2-7, with D unresolved. With 7 bases removed from V and 5 bases from J, the gap between germline ends came to 16 bases. The germline V gene has CDR1 SGHRS and CDR2 YFSETQ. This CDR3 contains 13 residues. CDR3 sequence reads: CASHETTLDEQYF. Here the CDR3 DNA reads TGCGCCAGCCACGAGACAACCCTGGACGAGCAGTACTTC.

At least ten counts were recorded for this clonotype. This chain links TRBV28 with TRBJ2-5; D possibly corresponds to TRBD1 (5 bases). CDR1 is MDHEN and CDR2 is SYDVKM in the germline V gene. This CDR3 is 13 amino acids long. The V end was cut by 2 bases, the J end by 7 bases, with 11 bases between. The DNA for the CDR3 is TGTGCCAGCAGTTTAACAGGAGAGAGGACCCAGTACTTC. Its translation: CASSLTGERTQYF.

There are many counts of this clonotype. V is TRBV4-1 and J is TRBJ2-1, with unresolved D. Germline V lookup: CDR1 MGHRA, CDR2 YSYEKL. Deletions cut 0 bases from V and 2 bases from J, with 14 bases between. The CDR3 is 17 amino acids. The CDR3 loop reads CASSQEPVPAPYNEQFF. CDR3 sequence (DNA): TGCGCCAGCAGCCAAGAGCCGGTTCCAGCTCCCTACAATGAGCAGTTCTTC.

The rearrangement links TRBV27 to TRBJ2-7; 9 nucleotides align to TRBD2. CDR3 length equals 16 residues. Germline lookup yields CDR1 MNHEY and CDR2 SMNVEV (reference sequence). V shed 7 bases and J 4 bases; nucleotides not matched to a gene: 14. CDR3 nucleotide sequence: TGTGCCAGCAATTACCTAGGGGCTAGCGGGATTTACGAGCAGTACTTC. As protein: CASNYLGASGIYEQYF.

This clonotype was detected many times. The V gene is TRBV9, the J gene TRBJ2-2; D may be TRBD2 (5 bases). The ends were cut back, 0 bases at V and 5 bases at J, with 20 bases in the middle. Germline CDR1 is SGDLS and CDR2 is YYNGEE. This CDR3 has 18 residues. CDR3 protein: CASSVAQGASWETGELFF. For the CDR3, the DNA is TGTGCCAGCAGCGTAGCTCAAGGAGCTAGCTGGGAGACCGGGGAGCTGTTTTTT.

The chain employs TRBV28 and TRBJ2-2, with D unresolved. Germline assignment: CDR1 MDHEN and CDR2 SYDVKM. Trimming pared 3 bases from V and 0 bases from J, leaving 17 bases between. There are 18 residues in the CDR3. The CDR3 is CASSFRALRKSNTGELFF. The CDR3 DNA reads as TGTGCCAGCAGTTTCCGGGCGTTGCGTAAATCGAACACCGGGGAGCTGTTTTTT.

The table lists this clonotype with many counts. The V gene is TRBV7-9, the J gene TRBJ2-7, with D perhaps given as TRBD1 or TRBD2 (5 bases each). CDR1 and CDR2 from the germline V gene are SEHNR and FQNEAQ (reference sequence). Trimming cost V 5 bases and J 6 bases, with 23 bases left between them. The CDR3 covers 16 residues. The CDR3 DNA sequence: TGTGCCAGCAGCCCCCGAGGGACCCACAACATGGGCGAGCAGTACTTC. Protein sequence: CASSPRGTHNMGEQYF.

There are many counts of this clonotype. The CDR3 DNA is TGTGCCAGCAGCTGGAGACAGAACACTGAAGCTTTCTTT. Translation: CASSWRQNTEAFF. The gene calls are TRBV7-2 and TRBJ1-1; D unclear. The CDR3 consists of 13 residues. Germline CDR1 is SGHTA and CDR2 is FQGNSA. Trimming shortened V by 4 bases and J by 1 base, and 7 bases separated the two germline ends.

This clonotype has ten or more counts. V usage is TRBV11-2 and J usage is TRBJ2-6, with 7 bases identical to TRBD1. Germline values: CDR1 SGHAT, CDR2 FQNNGV. The ends lost 2 bases at V and 0 bases at J; junction bases unmatched: 13. The CDR3 has 20 residues. CDR3 DNA: TGTGCCAGCAGCTTATTTTTCGGACAGGCCCAGAGCTCTGGGGCCAACGTCCTGACTTTC. As protein: CASSLFFGQAQSSGANVLTF.

This clonotype was observed at least ten times. The genes are TRBV14 and TRBJ1-1; D is possibly TRBD1 (6 bases). This CDR3 comprises 15 residues. Looked up from germline, CDR1 is SGHDN and CDR2 is FVKESK. Trimming pared 1 base from V and 1 base from J, leaving 10 bases between. This CDR3 is CASSQVPGANTEAFF. DNA of the CDR3: TGTGCCAGCAGCCAAGTTCCGGGGGCGAACACTGAAGCTTTCTTT. Variable domain in full (rest from reference TRBV14 and TRBJ1-1): EAGVTQFPSHSVIEKGQTVTLRCDPISGHDNLYWYRRVMGKEIKFLLHFVKESKQDESGMPNNRFLAERTGGTYSTLKVQPAELEDSGVYFCASSQVPGANTEAFFGQGTRLTVV.

This clonotype was found many times. This chain uses TRBV28 with TRBJ2-1, with 7 bases that match TRBD2. The ends lost 2 bases at V and 5 bases at J; junction bases unmatched: 12. Germline CDR1 and CDR2: MDHEN and SYDVKM. The CDR3 extends over 17 amino acids. The CDR3 region is CASSLMSRERRNNEQFF. The CDR3 coding sequence is TGTGCCAGCAGTTTAATGTCGCGGGAGCGCCGAAACAATGAGCAGTTCTTC. Drawing the rest from reference TRBV28 and TRBJ2-1, the complete variable domain is DVKVTQSSRYLVKRTGEKVFLECVQDMDHENMFWYRQDPGLGLRLIYFSYDVKMKEKGDIPEGYSVSREKKERFSLILESASTNQTSMYLCASSLMSRERRNNEQFFGPGTRLTVL.

The CDR3 nucleotides are TGTGCCAGCAGTTACTCGATTCACAGGGCGTCCGGGGAGCTGTTTTTT. It encodes CASSYSIHRASGELFF. The rearrangement links TRBV6-5 to TRBJ2-2; tentatively, D is TRBD1 (6 bases). Germline V gene data show CDR1 as MNHEY and CDR2 as SVGAGI. This CDR3 contains 16 residues. Trimming pared 0 bases from V and 6 bases from J, leaving 14 bases between.

This clonotype showed up many times. V usage is TRBV10-3 and J usage is TRBJ2-3; 8 positions agree with TRBD1. Looked up from germline, CDR1 is ENHRY and CDR2 is SYGVKD. CDR3 size: 17 residues. V trimming: 5 bases; J trimming: 1 base; junction bases outside the gene matches: 11. The CDR3 region is CAISKTGGQGRTDTQYF. The CDR3 region has the DNA TGTGCCATCAGTAAAACAGGGGGGCAGGGCCGCACAGATACGCAGTATTTT.